Following are 31 T cell receptor beta chains from one sample sequenced in a study of blood T cell repertoires in COVID-19. The repertoire was sequenced with immunoSEQ multiplex PCR; TCRdb's copy has only in-frame clones and lacks some. Of more than 300,000 clones in the sample, 75% to 90% were seen once. The sequencing sample was made of peripheral blood. The receptor source for this set is a woman aged 50 to 60 with COVID-19, enrolled during active disease.

This rearrangement joins TRBV7-2 to TRBJ1-2; D perhaps matches TRBD1 (5 bases). This CDR3 contains 15 residues. Germline-derived CDR1 and CDR2 are SGHTA and FQGNSA. Trimming shortened V by 9 bases and J by 3 bases, and 20 bases separated the two germline ends. The CDR3 region has the DNA TGTGCCAGAGCTCCCTTTTCAGGGTTCGACTATGGCTACACCTTC. Protein sequence: CARAPFSGFDYGYTF. Full variable domain (missing parts from reference TRBV7-2 and TRBJ1-2): GAGVSQSPSNKVTEKGKDVELRCDPISGHTALYWYRQSLGQGLEFLIYFQGNSAPDKSGLPSDRFSAERTGGSVSTLTIQRTQQEDSAVYLCARAPFSGFDYGYTFGSGTRLTVV.

The chain joins TRBV7-9 to TRBJ2-7, with D tentatively TRBD2 (7 bases). Trimming left V 5 bases short and J 3 bases short, with 17 bases between. This CDR3 spans 15 amino acids. In germline, CDR1 is SEHNR, CDR2 FQNEAQ (reference sequence). CDR3 sequence reads: CASSTTRRGLYEQYF. The CDR3 region has the DNA TGTGCCAGCAGCACTACTAGGCGGGGGCTCTACGAGCAGTACTTC.

The chain recombines TRBV24-1 with TRBJ2-5, with D possibly matching TRBD2 (6 bases). V lost 4 bases and J lost 2, with 10 bases in between. The CDR3 extends over 14 amino acids. Germline assignment: CDR1 KGHDR and CDR2 SFDVKD. The CDR3 reads CATSDPTRQETQYF. The CDR3 DNA sequence: TGTGCCACCAGTGACCCGACTAGACAAGAGACCCAGTACTTC.

This clone has just a few counts. This chain uses TRBV3-1 (or the pseudogene TRBV3-2) with TRBJ1-5; tentative D call: TRBD1 (5 bases). V lost 5 bases, J lost 2 bases, and 13 bases lay in between. CDR1 and CDR2 (germline): LGHDT, YNNKEL (reference sequence). The CDR3 covers 15 residues. The CDR3: CASSGDFGGNQPQHF. The CDR3 region has the DNA TGTGCCAGCAGCGGGGACTTCGGTGGCAATCAGCCCCAGCATTTT.

This clone has a single count. This chain connects TRBV27 to TRBJ2-2; 13 bases agree with TRBD2. This CDR3 region has 17 residues. With 5 bases clipped from V and 7 bases from J, the junction kept 10 bases outside the gene matches. CDR1 MNHEY and CDR2 SMNVEV come from the germline V gene (reference sequence). The CDR3 nucleotides read TGTGCCAGCAGTGTCATTGGACTAGCGGGAGTGGGCGGGGAGCTGTTTTTT. Its translation is CASSVIGLAGVGGELFF.

The chain has TRBV19 and TRBJ2-7; the match to TRBD2 covers 7 bases. The trim removed 5 bases at V and 2 bases at J, leaving 12 bases unmatched. The CDR3 is made up of 16 amino acids. Germline V gene lookup returns CDR1 LNHDA and CDR2 SQIVND (reference sequence). CDR3 DNA: TGTGCCAGTAGTGCCATGCGGTCTAGCGGTGCCTACGAGCAGTACTTC. Its translation is CASSAMRSSGAYEQYF.

This clone has a single count. This chain connects TRBV6-1 to TRBJ2-5; TRBD2 aligns across 12 bases. Germline-derived CDR1 and CDR2 are MNHNS and SASEGT. V shed 4 bases and J 0 bases; nucleotides not matched to a gene: 6. The CDR3 contains 17 residues. The CDR3 nucleotides are TGTGCCAGCAGTGCAAGGGGACTAGCGGGTTACCAAGAGACCCAGTACTTC. It yields the protein CASSARGLAGYQETQYF.

The chain is built from TRBV6-2 or TRBV6-3 and TRBJ2-2, with a tentative D call TRBD1 (6 bases). The CDR3 totals 15 residues. V was shortened by 1 base and J by 4 bases, with 10 bases between the two germline ends. Germline values: CDR1 MNHEY, CDR2 SVGEGT. CDR3 amino acids: CASSYYQGITGELFF. In nucleotides, the CDR3 is TGTGCCAGCAGTTACTATCAGGGGATCACCGGGGAGCTGTTTTTT.

The chain uses TRBV30 and TRBJ2-1, with no clear D. Between the trimmed V and J ends, which lost 4 bases and 2 bases, there was a span of 15 bases. Looked up from germline, CDR1 is GTSNPN and CDR2 is SVGIG (reference sequence). CDR3 length equals 15 residues. The DNA of the CDR3 is TGTGCCTGGACCCCGTATAGCCTAGCCTACAATGAGCAGTTCTTC. This encodes CAWTPYSLAYNEQFF. Full variable domain (rest looked up from reference TRBV30 and TRBJ2-1): SQTIHQWPATLVQPVGSPLSLECTVEGTSNPNLYWYRQAAGRGLQLLFYSVGIGQISSEVPQNLSASRPQDRQFILSSKKLLLSDSGFYLCAWTPYSLAYNEQFFGPGTRLTVL.

There are a few counts of this clone. The J gene is TRBJ2-2, the V gene TRBV6-1; 12 bases are shared with TRBD2. This CDR3 is built from 21 residues. Unmatched junction bases numbered 14, after V lost 0 bases and J lost 3 bases. Germline assignment: CDR1 MNHNS and CDR2 SASEGT. Here the CDR3 DNA reads TGTGCCAGCAGTGAAGCGGTTCTAGCGGGAGGGCCCGGGAGGTACACCGGGGAGCTGTTTTTT. Its protein is CASSEAVLAGGPGRYTGELFF.

The genes are TRBV24-1 and TRBJ2-5; no reliable D call. From germline, CDR1 is KGHDR and CDR2 SFDVKD. This CDR3 region has 16 residues. Trimming pared 5 bases from V and 1 base from J, leaving 16 bases between. The CDR3 sequence: CATSGYFRNTQETQYF. The CDR3 DNA follows: TGTGCCACCAGTGGATACTTCAGGAATACCCAAGAGACCCAGTACTTC.

This chain uses TRBV30 with TRBJ2-7, with a possible D match to TRBD1 (6 bases). Per the germline V gene, CDR1 is GTSNPN and CDR2 is SVGIG (reference sequence). The CDR3 loop spans 12 amino acids. Deletions cut 3 bases from V and 9 bases from J, with 15 bases between. The CDR3 bases are TGTGCCTGGAGCCCCAGGGGCATCGGGCAGTACTTC. Its protein is CAWSPRGIGQYF.

The V and J genes are TRBV3-1 (or the pseudogene TRBV3-2) and TRBJ2-5, with 8 nucleotides matching TRBD2. Germline V lookup: CDR1 LGHDT, CDR2 YNNKEL (reference sequence). The CDR3 loop spans 17 amino acids. The trim removed 0 bases at V and 2 bases at J, leaving 8 bases unmatched. The CDR3 DNA reads TGTGCCAGCAGCCAAGATCTAACGGGAGGGCAGCAAGAGACCCAGTACTTC. It specifies CASSQDLTGGQQETQYF.

This clone appeared a few times. The chain joins TRBV5-8 to TRBJ2-1; the match to TRBD2 covers 8 bases. The CDR3 contains 15 residues. V dropped 0 bases and J dropped 10; count of bases not matched to a gene: 9. Germline CDR1 reads SGHTS; CDR2 reads YDEGEE. CDR3 sequence reads: CASSLDGAGGREQFF. The CDR3, as DNA: TGTGCCAGCAGCTTGGACGGGGCGGGAGGACGGGAGCAGTTCTTC.

V and J are TRBV24-1 and TRBJ2-1, with 7 bases identical to TRBD2. CDR1 is KGHDR and CDR2 is SFDVKD in the germline V gene. The CDR3 length is 14 residues. After removal of 2 bases from V and 9 bases from J, the junction contained 6 bases not matched to a gene. The CDR3 sequence is CATSDSGGKGEQFF. In DNA form, the CDR3 reads TGTGCCACCAGTGATTCCGGGGGGAAGGGTGAGCAGTTCTTC.

The chain joins TRBV19 to TRBJ2-5; 11 bases align to TRBD2. This CDR3 comprises 14 residues. Trimming cost V 5 bases and J 5 bases; bases outside gene matches: 4. Germline values: CDR1 LNHDA, CDR2 SQIVND (reference sequence). DNA of the CDR3: TGTGCCAGTAGTGCACTAGCGGGAGCGGAGACCCAGTACTTC. It encodes CASSALAGAETQYF.

The table lists this clone with a few counts. The rearrangement links TRBV11-2 to TRBJ1-1; D remains ambiguous. With 0 bases removed from V and 1 base from J, the gap between germline ends came to 9 bases. Germline lookup yields CDR1 SGHAT and CDR2 FQNNGV. The CDR3 length is 15 residues. CDR3 sequence: CASSLENGANTEAFF. The CDR3 DNA sequence: TGTGCCAGCAGCTTAGAGAACGGAGCGAACACTGAAGCTTTCTTT.

The V and J genes are TRBV6-4 and TRBJ1-2; 10 nucleotides line up with TRBD1. The germline V gene encodes CDR1 MRHNA and CDR2 SNTAGT. Trimming took 7 bases from V and 7 from J; bases not matched to a gene: 9. CDR3 length: 14 residues. CDR3 amino acids: CASNRDRGQSGYTF. The CDR3 DNA reads as TGTGCCAGCAACCGAGACAGGGGGCAGTCTGGCTACACCTTC.

The chain links TRBV19 to TRBJ1-5; D gene uncertain. Germline V gene sequence: CDR1 LNHDA, CDR2 SQIVND (reference sequence). Trimming took off 3 bases at V and 0 bases at J, with 9 bases between the two ends. This CDR3 contains 15 residues. The CDR3 region has the DNA TGTGCCAGTAGTATCAATGCCTATAGCAATCAGCCCCAGCATTTT. Its translation: CASSINAYSNQPQHF.

Points on this clone: At one end the junction does not follow the germline gene, possibly because of a read error. The rearrangement uses TRBV11-2 and TRBJ2-1, with TRBD2 matching over 12 bases. Germline V gene lookup returns CDR1 SGHAT and CDR2 FQNNGV. The CDR3 contains 15 residues. CDR3 nucleotides: TGTGCCAGCAACTTACTAGCGGGAGGTTCCAATGAGCAGTTCTTC. Its protein product is CASNLLAGGSNEQFF.

The chain uses TRBV4-3 and TRBJ2-1; tentatively, D is TRBD2 (5 bases). Deletions cut 0 bases from V and 5 bases from J, with 14 bases between. The germline V gene encodes CDR1 LGHNA and CDR2 YSLEER. The CDR3 covers 16 residues. CDR3 DNA sequence: TGCGCCAGCAGCCAAGATTTCGTAGCGCCGAACAATGAGCAGTTCTTC. Its protein is CASSQDFVAPNNEQFF.

The rearrangement uses TRBV10-2 and TRBJ1-6; weak D call: TRBD1 (6 bases). The CDR3 totals 12 residues. The germline CDR1 and CDR2 sequences are WSHSY and SAAADI. The CDR3 DNA is TGCGCTGCGGGGGGCGATAATTCACCCCTCCACTTT. Residues: CAAGGDNSPLHF.

This chain joins TRBV19 and TRBJ1-5, with D perhaps TRBD1 (5 bases). Trimming removed 8 bases from V and 2 bases from J, with 16 bases in between. Per germline, CDR1 LNHDA and CDR2 SQIVND (reference sequence). This CDR3 is built from 15 residues. The CDR3 bases are TGTGCCAGTCAAAATAGGGGTTCGGGCAATCAGCCCCAGCATTTT. Translated: CASQNRGSGNQPQHF.

The chain is built from TRBV6-5 and TRBJ1-1, with D hard to call. The CDR3 has 14 amino acids. The V end lost 5 bases, the J end lost 6 bases, and 16 bases lay between the germline ends. Germline V CDR1 and CDR2: MNHEY, SVGAGI. The CDR3 DNA reads as TGTGCCAGCAGTCCCCGTGGAGTTTGGGCTGAAGCTTTCTTT. This translates into CASSPRGVWAEAFF.

This clone showed up just once. In DNA, the CDR3 is TGCGCCAGCAGCGCTGAGGGTCCGGGCACCGGGGAGCTGTTTTTT. Residues: CASSAEGPGTGELFF. The chain combines TRBV5-1 with TRBJ2-2, with TRBD2 as a possible D gene (5 bases). Deletions cut 4 bases from V and 4 bases from J, with 14 bases between. This CDR3 is 15 amino acids long. CDR1 is SGHRS and CDR2 is YFSETQ in the germline V gene.

The chain joins TRBV6-5 to TRBJ1-5; D is possibly TRBD1 (6 bases). There are 16 residues in the CDR3. V was trimmed by 4 bases and J by 2 bases, leaving 15 bases between them. CDR1 is MNHEY and CDR2 is SVGAGI in the germline V gene. CDR3 residues: CASSSRGAAGNQPQHF. The CDR3 nucleotides read TGTGCCAGCAGTTCGCGGGGGGCGGCAGGCAATCAGCCCCAGCATTTT.

The V and J genes are TRBV9 and TRBJ2-5, with 14 bases fitting TRBD2. After removal of 3 bases from V and 6 bases from J, the junction contained 7 bases not matched to a gene. CDR1 SGDLS and CDR2 YYNGEE come from the germline V gene. The CDR3 contains 16 residues. The CDR3 protein is CASSGGLAGGGKTQYF. The CDR3 nucleotides are TGTGCCAGCAGCGGCGGACTAGCGGGAGGTGGCAAGACCCAGTACTTC.

The rearrangement joins TRBV12-3 or TRBV12-4 to TRBJ2-1, with D possibly being TRBD2 (6 bases). The CDR3 totals 13 residues. The V gene lost 6 bases and the J gene lost 9 bases, with 15 bases spanning the gap. The CDR3 coding sequence is TGTGCCAGCAGGGAGGGAGAGCTGTTTGAGCAGTTCTTC. Protein sequence: CASREGELFEQFF.

This clone has a handful of counts. This chain uses TRBV9 with TRBJ2-7; 7 bases are shared with TRBD2. V was clipped by 4 bases and J by 7 bases; unmatched bases: 5. Germline V gives CDR1 SGDLS, CDR2 YYNGEE. CDR3 size: 12 residues. Here the CDR3 DNA reads TGTGCCAGCAGCCGGGAGGCGGGGGAGCAGTACTTC. Residues: CASSREAGEQYF.

The V gene is TRBV18, the J gene TRBJ1-3, with D tentatively TRBD1 (6 bases). Trimming took off 2 bases at V and 5 bases at J, with 13 bases between the two ends. Germline values: CDR1 KGHSH, CDR2 LQKENI. This CDR3 is built from 15 residues. CDR3 amino acids: CASSPDGQKRNTIYF. The CDR3, as DNA: TGTGCCAGCTCACCAGATGGACAGAAACGAAACACCATATATTTT.

CDR3 protein: CASSLGASGINEQFF. The CDR3 DNA reads TGCGCCAGCAGCTTGGGGGCTAGCGGGATTAACGAGCAGTTCTTC. The chain has TRBV5-1 and TRBJ2-1; 9 nucleotides agree with TRBD2. J was trimmed by 10 bases and V by 0 bases; bases with no gene match: 8. The CDR3 loop spans 15 amino acids. Germline assignment: CDR1 SGHRS and CDR2 YFSETQ.